This entry features one T cell receptor beta chain sequence. Samples had at least 7 million PBMCs isolated from them. This record belongs to a study of blood T cells in healthy people across ages. Germline assignment: CDR1 DFQATT and CDR2 SNEGSKA (reference sequence). CDR3 length: 12 residues. V gave up 6 bases and J gave up 1 base, with 7 bases separating them. Primers used in a second PCR of about 7 to 11 cycles were a sample-barcoded 5' primer and a J-beta primer mix. TCRdb re-analysed the 5' RACE reads in MiXCR, keeping a single row per CDR3 protein. Among some 800,000 distinct CDR3 sequences listed, 20% to 25% were seen once. This same sample was also taken into another study, of T cells of mothers and their children. That report notes: Each child gave about 3 million TCR beta CDR3 reads (each mother, over 9.5 million). In both related and unrelated pairs, TCR recombination output is shaped similarly by thymic selection. Slightly higher, non-significant overlap characterized related mother-child pairs relative to unrelated pairs.

The sample consisted of blood. The sequence was collected from a boy aged 5 to 17 in good health. The chain joins TRBV20-1 to TRBJ1-5; D call uncertain. DNA of the CDR3: TGCAGTGCCGGACGGAGCAATCAGCCCCAGCATTTT. This gives the protein CSAGRSNQPQHF.